These T cell receptor beta chains were read from a single sample in a study of cytomegalovirus exposure and HLA in healthy donors. The table came from immunoSEQ multiplex PCR; TCRdb's copy has only in-frame clones and leaves some out. The sample has under 95,000 clones, around 80% seen once. The sequencing input was PBMCs. Every receptor here comes from a male donor in good health and CMV-seronegative. The CDR3 runs from the conserved cysteine through the conserved F or W. The order of the fields is J gene, V gene, clone size, D gene, CDR3 protein, CDR3 DNA. A D gene is named only where the DNA matches it firmly. Clone sizes are given selectively: once, few, many, or a class where the clone is expanded.

J: TRBJ1-2
V: TRBV5-5
size: .
D: TRBD1
CDR3: CASSSGTVIYGYTF
DNA: TGTGCCAGCAGCTCTGGGACAGTGATCTATGGCTACACCTTC

J: TRBJ2-1
V: TRBV4-3
size: .
D: .
CDR3: CASSQDPRSSYNEQFF
DNA: TGCGCCAGCAGCCAAGATCCCAGAAGCTCCTACAATGAGCAGTTCTTC

J: TRBJ1-6
V: TRBV30
size: .
D: TRBD1
CDR3: CAWSVQGDSPLHF
DNA: TGTGCCTGGAGTGTACAGGGGGACTCACCCCTCCACTTT

J: TRBJ1-6
V: TRBV27
size: few
D: TRBD1
CDR3: CASSPRGDSLSYNSPLHF
DNA: TGTGCCAGCAGTCCTAGGGGGGACAGTCTCTCCTATAATTCACCCCTCCACTTT

J: TRBJ2-1
V: TRBV6-6
size: .
D: TRBD1
CDR3: CASSKGDRVGNEQFF
DNA: TGTGCCAGCAGTAAAGGGGACAGGGTGGGGAATGAGCAGTTCTTC

J: TRBJ2-1
V: TRBV9
size: .
D: TRBD1
CDR3: CASRDTGGAYNEQFF
DNA: TGTGCCAGCAGGGACACAGGGGGCGCCTACAATGAGCAGTTCTTC

J: TRBJ2-5
V: TRBV25-1
size: .
D: .
CDR3: CASSDLGGRTQYF
DNA: TGTGCCAGCAGCGATCTGGGGGGACGGACCCAGTACTTC

J: TRBJ2-7
V: TRBV5-4
size: .
D: .
CDR3: CASSGGGATYEQYF
DNA: TGTGCCAGCAGTGGAGGGGGGGCCACCTACGAGCAGTACTTC

J: TRBJ2-5
V: TRBV10-3
size: .
D: TRBD1
CDR3: CAISNPGQQETQYF
DNA: TGTGCCATCAGTAATCCGGGACAGCAAGAGACCCAGTACTTC

J: TRBJ1-3
V: TRBV4-1
size: .
D: .
CDR3: CASSLGGKGTGNTIYF
DNA: TGCGCCAGCAGCCTAGGTGGTAAGGGGACTGGAAACACCATATATTTT